The 10 T cell receptor beta chains reported below all come from one sample, sequenced in a study of CD8+CD57+ T cells in acquired aplastic anemia. For CDR3 and TCR beta VDJ profiling, genomic DNA was the template used. TCRdb itself ran the reads through MiXCR, one entry per CDR3 protein. Among hundreds of thousands of distinct CDR3 sequences listed, about two thirds were seen once. Sequencing was done on a sample of sorted CD4+, CD8+, or CD8+CD57+ T cells (not recorded which) from PBMCs. These receptors came from a human donor in good health, serving as a control.

This clonotype was seen a handful of times. The V gene is TRBV2, the J gene TRBJ2-3; 8 bases are shared with TRBD1. This CDR3 has 16 residues. V was clipped by 4 bases and J by 2 bases; unmatched bases: 8. Germline lookup yields CDR1 SNHLY and CDR2 FYNNEI. The CDR3 is CASSGTGRKNTDTQYF. In DNA, the CDR3 is TGTGCCAGCAGTGGGACAGGGAGGAAGAACACAGATACGCAGTATTTT.

As concerns this clonotype: A read error may account for a junction end that differs from germline. The gene calls are TRBV10-3 and TRBJ1-3; a possible D gene is TRBD1 (5 bases). The CDR3 totals 14 residues. Per germline, CDR1 ENHRY and CDR2 SYGVKD. CDR3 amino acids: CAISSTGCGNNIYF. The CDR3 DNA reads as TGTGCCATCAGTTCAACAGGATGTGGAAACAACATATATTTT.

A few counts support this clonotype. A much larger clone lies one base from this, so it may be a read error. V is TRBV10-3 and J is TRBJ1-6; D gene ambiguous. CDR3 length equals 14 residues. Looked up from germline, CDR1 is ENHRY and CDR2 is SYGVKD. This chain's CDR3 is CASSPGRGDSPLRF. CDR3 sequence (DNA): TGTGCCAGCAGTCCGGGCCGAGGAGATTCACCCCTCCGCTTT.

V gene TRBV20-1 combines with J gene TRBJ2-3; D is possibly TRBD2 (5 bases). This CDR3 has 18 amino acids. V lost 2 bases and J lost 0, with 21 bases in between. The germline V gene has CDR1 DFQATT and CDR2 SNEGSKA (reference sequence). The CDR3 here is CSARMIPLTGSSTDTQYF. In DNA, the CDR3 is TGCAGTGCTAGAATGATCCCCCTGACGGGGAGCAGCACAGATACGCAGTATTTT.

V usage is TRBV29-1 and J usage is TRBJ1-5, with D unresolved. CDR1 SQVTM and CDR2 ANQGSEA come from the germline V gene. Trimming pared 5 bases from V and 11 bases from J, leaving 19 bases between. The CDR3 loop spans 13 amino acids. In DNA form, the CDR3 reads TGCAGCGTTACCGGGAGTTTGGACCAGACCCAGCATTTT. It translates to CSVTGSLDQTQHF.

V usage is TRBV27 and J usage is TRBJ1-2; tentatively, D is TRBD1 (5 bases). Trimming removed 5 bases from V and 7 bases from J, with 17 bases in between. The CDR3 has 14 amino acids. From germline, CDR1 is MNHEY and CDR2 SMNVEV (reference sequence). The CDR3 DNA sequence: TGTGCCAGCAGTCTTATGGGGACGGGAGGTGGCTACACCTTC. Protein product: CASSLMGTGGGYTF.

This clonotype was recorded at least ten times. This chain links TRBV6-6 with TRBJ1-4, with D possibly TRBD1 on 5 matching bases. CDR3 length: 15 residues. Trimming cost V 5 bases and J 7 bases, with 17 bases left between them. Germline V gives CDR1 MNHNY, CDR2 SVGAGI (reference sequence). The CDR3 region has the DNA TGTGCCAGCAGTGGATCGACAGCCGGCCGTGAAAAACTGTTTTTT. Protein product: CASSGSTAGREKLFF.

This clonotype was seen only once. V is TRBV9 and J is TRBJ1-6; no firm D call. V lost 3 bases and J 6 bases, leaving 10 bases between the germline ends. This CDR3 comprises 14 residues. Germline V gene data show CDR1 as SGDLS and CDR2 as YYNGEE. CDR3 nucleotide sequence: TGTGCCAGCAGCGCAAGGCATCGTAATTCACCCCTCCACTTT. Translating gives CASSARHRNSPLHF. The variable domain in full, completed from reference TRBV9 and TRBJ1-6, reads DSGVTQTPKHLITATGQRVTLRCSPRSGDLSVYWYQQSLDQGLQFLIQYYNGEERAKGNILERFSAQQFPDLHSELNLSSLELGDSALYFCASSARHRNSPLHFGNGTRLTVT.

Regarding this clonotype: It is likely a read error, because the conserved phenylalanine at the end of the CDR3 is missing. The limits of the CDR3 on the DNA are not certain, so only TCRdb's listed CDR3 is given. This chain joins TRBV7-8 and TRBJ1-1. The CDR3 totals 13 residues, both ends included. The germline CDR1 and CDR2 sequences are SGHVS and FQNEAQ. The CDR3 reads CASRYGTAGEGYT.

With respect to this clonotype: This may come from a read error, since a much larger clone is one base off. This CDR3 is CASSQGRGGDTGELFF. The CDR3 nucleotides read TGTGCCAGCAGCCAAGGACGGGGGGGGGACACCGGGGAGCTGTTTTTT. The chain links TRBV7-3 to TRBJ2-2; TRBD2 matches 8 bases. CDR3 size: 16 residues. The germline CDR1 and CDR2 sequences are SGHTA and FQGTGA. V was clipped by 5 bases and J by 3 bases; unmatched bases: 8.